This paragraph reports one TCR beta chain. The antigen is not known. The authors sorted CD4+ naive, central memory, regulatory and stem cell-like memory cells via CD45RO/CCR7/CD25/CD127/CD95/CD27. The sample originates from a study of beta chain features in type 1 diabetes. The study, taken as a whole, reports: Among all four CD4+ subsets, Type 1 diabetes patients had TCRB CDR3s that were moderately but significantly shorter.

Isolated RNA was reverse transcribed in full, so expressed TCRB transcripts were sequenced. The assay was immunoSEQ multiplex PCR, and TCRdb's table has in-frame clones only and misses some. The sample records approximately 170,000 clones, under 9.5% being singletons. Material: central memory CD4+ T cells from blood. The source is a man aged 18-30 years with type 1 diabetes.

CDR3 sequence (DNA): TGTGCCAGCAGTCTGCACGGACAGGGTGATGAAGCTTTCTTT. It codes for CASSLHGQGDEAFF. The rearrangement links TRBV7-9 to TRBJ1-1; TRBD1 matches at 8 bases. The trim removed 6 bases at V and 7 bases at J, leaving 10 bases unmatched. Germline CDR1 SEHNR, CDR2 FQNEAQ (reference sequence). This CDR3 is 14 amino acids long.